This entry features one TCR beta chain sequence. Its cognate antigen is unknown. In the PCR, 60 Vbeta and 13 Jbeta primers were used. Method: immunoSEQ multiplex PCR; TCRdb's copy keeps in-frame clones and lacks some. The sample carries about 67,000 clones, about four fifths recorded once. Trimming shortened V by 3 bases and J by 1 base, and 12 bases separated the two germline ends. The V gene's germline CDR1 is MNHEY and CDR2 SMNVEV (reference sequence). The CDR3 sequence is 15 residues long. The data belong to a study of cytomegalovirus exposure and HLA in healthy donors. The study's findings and limits: Later analysis showed TCR association rates varying by HLA locus, highest for DRB1 and lowest for HLA-C. Researchers catalogued some 160 TCR beta chains as cytomegalovirus-associated.

The gene calls are TRBV27 and TRBJ1-2; D is unclear. The sequence was obtained from a woman in her thirties in good health and CMV-seronegative. The sample taken for sequencing was PBMCs. The CDR3 loop reads CASSLSAGGNYGYTF. For the CDR3, the DNA is TGTGCCAGCAGTTTGTCTGCAGGTGGTAACTATGGCTACACCTTC.